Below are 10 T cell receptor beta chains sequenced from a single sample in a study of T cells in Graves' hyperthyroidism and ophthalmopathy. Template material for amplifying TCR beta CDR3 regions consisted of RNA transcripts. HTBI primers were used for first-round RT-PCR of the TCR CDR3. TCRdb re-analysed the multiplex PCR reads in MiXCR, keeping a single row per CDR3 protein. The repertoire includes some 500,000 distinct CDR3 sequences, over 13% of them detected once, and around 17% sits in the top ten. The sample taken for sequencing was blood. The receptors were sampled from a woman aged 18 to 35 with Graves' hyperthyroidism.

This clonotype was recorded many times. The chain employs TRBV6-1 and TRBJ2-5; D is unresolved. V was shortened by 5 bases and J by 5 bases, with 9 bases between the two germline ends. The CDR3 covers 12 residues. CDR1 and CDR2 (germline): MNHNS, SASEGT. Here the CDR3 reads CASSRQRETQYF. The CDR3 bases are TGTGCCAGCAGTCGTCAACGGGAGACCCAGTACTTC.

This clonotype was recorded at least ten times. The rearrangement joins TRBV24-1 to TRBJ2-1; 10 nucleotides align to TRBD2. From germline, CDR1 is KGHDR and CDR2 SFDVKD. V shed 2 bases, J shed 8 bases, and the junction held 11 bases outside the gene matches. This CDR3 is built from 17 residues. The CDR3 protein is CATSDSWQREGRDEQFF. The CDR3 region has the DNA TGTGCCACCAGTGATTCTTGGCAGCGGGAGGGCCGGGATGAGCAGTTCTTC.

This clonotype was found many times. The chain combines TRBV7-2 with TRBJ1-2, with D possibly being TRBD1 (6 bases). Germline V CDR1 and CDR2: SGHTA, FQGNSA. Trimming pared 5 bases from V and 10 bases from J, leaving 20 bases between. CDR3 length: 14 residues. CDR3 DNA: TGTGCCAGCAGCGGGGGGGCGCGCGTTAGGGCCTACACCTTC. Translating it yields CASSGGARVRAYTF.

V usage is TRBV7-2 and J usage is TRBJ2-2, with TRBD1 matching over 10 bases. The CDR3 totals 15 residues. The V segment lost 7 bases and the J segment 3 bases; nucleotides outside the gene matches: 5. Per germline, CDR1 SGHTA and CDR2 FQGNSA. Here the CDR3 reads CASTHGQGDTGELFF. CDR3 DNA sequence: TGTGCCAGCACCCATGGACAGGGGGACACCGGGGAGCTGTTTTTT.

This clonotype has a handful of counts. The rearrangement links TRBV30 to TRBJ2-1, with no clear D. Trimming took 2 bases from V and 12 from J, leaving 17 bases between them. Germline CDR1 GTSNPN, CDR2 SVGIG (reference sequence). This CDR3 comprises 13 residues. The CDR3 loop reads CAWSPQWHSGQFF. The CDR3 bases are TGTGCCTGGAGTCCCCAGTGGCATTCGGGGCAGTTCTTC.

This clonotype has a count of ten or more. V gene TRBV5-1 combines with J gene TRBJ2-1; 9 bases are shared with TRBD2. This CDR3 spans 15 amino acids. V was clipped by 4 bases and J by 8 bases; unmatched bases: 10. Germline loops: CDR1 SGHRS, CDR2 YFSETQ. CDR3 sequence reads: CASSPGLAGIDEQFF. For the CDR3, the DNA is TGCGCCAGCAGCCCGGGACTAGCAGGCATCGATGAGCAGTTCTTC.

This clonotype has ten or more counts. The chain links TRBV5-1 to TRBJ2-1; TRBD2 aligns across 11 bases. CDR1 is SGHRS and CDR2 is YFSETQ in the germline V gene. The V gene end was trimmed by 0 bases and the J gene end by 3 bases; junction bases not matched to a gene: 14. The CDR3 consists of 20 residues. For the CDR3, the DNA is TGCGCCAGCAGCTTGGTGCGCCAGGGTAGCGGGAGGGCCCACTACAATGAGCAGTTCTTC. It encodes CASSLVRQGSGRAHYNEQFF.

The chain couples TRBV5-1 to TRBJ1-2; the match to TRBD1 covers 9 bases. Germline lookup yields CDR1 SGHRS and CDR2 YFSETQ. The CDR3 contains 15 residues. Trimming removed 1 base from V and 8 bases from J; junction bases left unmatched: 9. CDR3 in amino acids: CASSLLGQGIRGYTF. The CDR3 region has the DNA TGCGCCAGCAGCTTGCTGGGACAGGGTATACGGGGCTACACCTTC.

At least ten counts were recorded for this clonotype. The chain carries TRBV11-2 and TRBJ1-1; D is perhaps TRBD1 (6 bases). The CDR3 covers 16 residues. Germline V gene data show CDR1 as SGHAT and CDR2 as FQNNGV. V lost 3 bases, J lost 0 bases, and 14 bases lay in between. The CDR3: CASSFGLGGMNTEAFF. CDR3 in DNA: TGTGCCAGCAGCTTTGGTTTGGGGGGCATGAACACTGAAGCTTTCTTT.

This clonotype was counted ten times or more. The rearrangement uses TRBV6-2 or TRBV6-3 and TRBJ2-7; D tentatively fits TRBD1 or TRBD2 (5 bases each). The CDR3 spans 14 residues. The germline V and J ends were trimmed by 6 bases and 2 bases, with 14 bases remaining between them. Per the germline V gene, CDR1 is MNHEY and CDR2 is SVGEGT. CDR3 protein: CASSGTRNAYEQYV. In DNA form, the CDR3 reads TGTGCCAGCAGCGGGACCCGCAATGCCTACGAGCAGTACGTC.